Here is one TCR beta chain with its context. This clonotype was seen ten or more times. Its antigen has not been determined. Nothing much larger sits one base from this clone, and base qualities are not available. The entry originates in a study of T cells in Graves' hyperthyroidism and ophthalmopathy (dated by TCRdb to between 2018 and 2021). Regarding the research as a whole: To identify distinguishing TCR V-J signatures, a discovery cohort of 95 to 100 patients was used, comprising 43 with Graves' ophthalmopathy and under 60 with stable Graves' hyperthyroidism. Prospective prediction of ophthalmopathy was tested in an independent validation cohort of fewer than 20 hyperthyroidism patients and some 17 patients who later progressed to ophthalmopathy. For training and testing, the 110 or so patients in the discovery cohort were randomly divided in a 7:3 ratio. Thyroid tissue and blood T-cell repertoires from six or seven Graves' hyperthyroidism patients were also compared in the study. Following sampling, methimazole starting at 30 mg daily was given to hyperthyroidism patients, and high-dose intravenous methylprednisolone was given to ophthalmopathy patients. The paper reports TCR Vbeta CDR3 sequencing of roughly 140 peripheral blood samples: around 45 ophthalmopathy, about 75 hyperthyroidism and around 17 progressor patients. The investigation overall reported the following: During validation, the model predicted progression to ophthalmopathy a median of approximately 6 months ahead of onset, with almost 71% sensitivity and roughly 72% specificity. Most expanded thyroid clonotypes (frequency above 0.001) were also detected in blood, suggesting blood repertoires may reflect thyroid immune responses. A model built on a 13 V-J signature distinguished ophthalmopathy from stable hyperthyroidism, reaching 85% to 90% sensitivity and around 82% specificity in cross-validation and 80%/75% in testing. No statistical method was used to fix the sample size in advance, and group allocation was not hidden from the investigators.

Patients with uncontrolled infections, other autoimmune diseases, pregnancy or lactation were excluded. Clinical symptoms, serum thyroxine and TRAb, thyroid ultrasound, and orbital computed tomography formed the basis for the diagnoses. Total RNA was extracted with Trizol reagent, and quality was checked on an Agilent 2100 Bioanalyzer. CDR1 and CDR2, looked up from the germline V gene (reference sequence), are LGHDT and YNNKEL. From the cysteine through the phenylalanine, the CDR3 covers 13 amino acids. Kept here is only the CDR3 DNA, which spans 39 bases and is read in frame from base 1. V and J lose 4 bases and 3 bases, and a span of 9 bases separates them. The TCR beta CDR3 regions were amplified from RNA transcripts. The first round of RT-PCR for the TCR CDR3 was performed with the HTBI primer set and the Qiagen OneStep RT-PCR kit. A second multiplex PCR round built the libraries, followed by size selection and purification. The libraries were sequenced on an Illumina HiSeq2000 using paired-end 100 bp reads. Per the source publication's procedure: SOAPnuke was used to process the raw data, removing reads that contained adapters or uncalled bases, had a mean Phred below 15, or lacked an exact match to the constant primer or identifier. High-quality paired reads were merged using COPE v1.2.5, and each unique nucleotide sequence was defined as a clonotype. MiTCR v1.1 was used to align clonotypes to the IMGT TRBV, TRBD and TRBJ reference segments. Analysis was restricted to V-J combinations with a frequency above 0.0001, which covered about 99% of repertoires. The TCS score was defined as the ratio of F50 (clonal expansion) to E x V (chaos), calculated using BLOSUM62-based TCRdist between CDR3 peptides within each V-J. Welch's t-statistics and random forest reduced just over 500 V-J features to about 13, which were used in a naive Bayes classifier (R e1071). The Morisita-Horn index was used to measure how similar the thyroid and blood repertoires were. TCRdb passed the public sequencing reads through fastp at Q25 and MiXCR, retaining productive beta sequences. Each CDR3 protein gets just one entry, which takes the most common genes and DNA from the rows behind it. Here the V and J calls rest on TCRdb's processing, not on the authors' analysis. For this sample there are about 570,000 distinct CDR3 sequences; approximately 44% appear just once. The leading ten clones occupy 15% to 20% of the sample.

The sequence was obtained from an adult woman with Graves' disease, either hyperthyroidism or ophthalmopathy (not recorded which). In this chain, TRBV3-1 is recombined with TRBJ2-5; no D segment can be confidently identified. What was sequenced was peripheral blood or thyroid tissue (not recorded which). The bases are TGTGCCAGCAGCCCAATTGGAGAAGAGACCCAGTACTTC. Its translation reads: CASSPIGEETQYF.